This TCR beta chain was obtained from a study of a mutant IDH1 vaccine in newly diagnosed glioma. About the study: Onset of vaccination occurred 4-6 weeks following radiotherapy alone, or with temozolomide cycles.

TCRdb's copy holds only in-frame clones and misses some; the assay was immunoSEQ multiplex PCR. The sample shows tens of thousands of clones, under 85% of them seen only once. The CDR3 loop spans 15 amino acids. CDR1 is PRHDT and CDR2 is FYEKMQ in the germline V gene (reference sequence). V lost 7 bases, J lost 2 bases, and 7 bases stayed unmatched. In regard to this clone: Its antigen is not known.

Points from the study as a whole: Apparently, pseudoprogression bore no relation to changes among the top peripheral T cell clonotypes.

The time point denotes: week 35, safety follow-up. All doses held 300 ug of mutant IDH1 20-mer peptide, with topical imiquimod. The source material was PBMCs, sampled from a glioma patient whose treatment included an IDH1 peptide vaccine. V gene TRBV13 combines with J gene TRBJ2-2, with 7 bases lining up with TRBD1. The sequence was obtained from a middle-aged man with glioma. CDR3 protein: CASKGGRTNTGELFF. The CDR3 nucleotides are TGTGCCAGCAAAGGGGGCAGGACCAACACCGGGGAGCTGTTTTTT.